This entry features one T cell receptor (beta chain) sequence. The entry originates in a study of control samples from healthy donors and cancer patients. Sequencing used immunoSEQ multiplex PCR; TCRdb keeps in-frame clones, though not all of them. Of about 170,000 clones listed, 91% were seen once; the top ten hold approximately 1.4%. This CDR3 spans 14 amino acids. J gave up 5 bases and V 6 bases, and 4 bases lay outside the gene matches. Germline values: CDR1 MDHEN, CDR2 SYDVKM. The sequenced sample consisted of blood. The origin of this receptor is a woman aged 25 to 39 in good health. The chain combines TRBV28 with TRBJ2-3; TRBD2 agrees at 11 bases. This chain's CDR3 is CASRGSGRGDTQYF. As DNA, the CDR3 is TGTGCCAGCAGGGGTAGCGGGAGGGGAGATACGCAGTATTTT. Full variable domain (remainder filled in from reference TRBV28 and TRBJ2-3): DVKVTQSSRYLVKRTGEKVFLECVQDMDHENMFWYRQDPGLGLRLIYFSYDVKMKEKGDIPEGYSVSREKKERFSLILESASTNQTSMYLCASRGSGRGDTQYFGPGTRLTVL.